These 21 T cell receptor beta chains came from one sample sequenced in a study of cytomegalovirus exposure and HLA in healthy donors. The primer mix had 60 Vbeta and 13 Jbeta primers. Data came from immunoSEQ multiplex PCR; TCRdb stores just in-frame clones and leaves some out. Among 150,000 or so clones listed, more than 70% were seen once. What was sequenced was PBMCs. Every receptor here comes from a woman between 50 and 59 years old in good health and CMV-seropositive.

J is TRBJ2-7 and V is TRBV2; TRBD2 matches 10 bases. Germline values: CDR1 SNHLY, CDR2 FYNNEI. Trimming took 5 bases from V and 5 from J; bases not matched to a gene: 6. The CDR3 has 14 amino acids. As DNA, the CDR3 is TGTGCCAGCAGTAAGCTAGGGACTAGCGACGAGCAGTACTTC. It encodes CASSKLGTSDEQYF.

This chain links TRBV30 with TRBJ1-3, with TRBD1 as a possible D gene (6 bases). This CDR3 comprises 13 residues. Per the germline V gene, CDR1 is GTSNPN and CDR2 is SVGIG (reference sequence). V lost 7 bases and J lost 0, with 10 bases in between. The CDR3 sequence is CAFGTTSGNTIYF. CDR3 bases: TGTGCCTTCGGGACAACCTCTGGAAACACCATATATTTT.

The chain has TRBV6-5 and TRBJ1-1; D possibly corresponds to TRBD1 (5 bases). Germline lookup yields CDR1 MNHEY and CDR2 SVGAGI. CDR3 length equals 15 residues. V was cut by 4 bases and J by 1 base, with 13 bases left in between. CDR3 sequence: CASSLLGGTNTEAFF. The CDR3 coding sequence is TGTGCCAGCAGTTTACTTGGGGGGACGAACACTGAAGCTTTCTTT.

V is TRBV7-9 and J is TRBJ1-1; TRBD1 aligns across 7 bases. The CDR3 runs 14 residues. V lost 2 bases, J lost 6 bases, and 6 bases stayed unmatched. The germline V gene has CDR1 SEHNR and CDR2 FQNEAQ (reference sequence). The CDR3 reads CASSLTGAKAEAFF. In nucleotides, the CDR3 is TGTGCCAGCAGCTTAACAGGGGCTAAGGCTGAAGCTTTCTTT.

This clone was counted only a few times. This chain connects TRBV5-1 to TRBJ2-7; the match to TRBD2 covers 14 bases. V lost 2 bases, J lost 5 bases, and 9 bases stayed unmatched. This CDR3 spans 17 amino acids. Germline lookup yields CDR1 SGHRS and CDR2 YFSETQ. CDR3 sequence reads: CASSFGTSGSLNHEQYF. The CDR3 DNA is TGCGCCAGCAGCTTCGGGACTAGCGGGAGCCTTAATCACGAGCAGTACTTC.

This sequence joins TRBV5-8 and TRBJ1-4; 7 nucleotides align to TRBD1. Germline assignment: CDR1 SGHTS and CDR2 YDEGEE. V shed 5 bases and J 3 bases; nucleotides not matched to a gene: 7. The CDR3 is 15 residues long. The CDR3 is CASRDHGTANEKLFF. The CDR3 DNA is TGTGCCAGCAGAGACCACGGGACAGCTAATGAAAAACTGTTTTTT.

The chain uses TRBV5-4 and TRBJ1-2; 8 bases fit TRBD1. The J segment lost 4 bases and the V segment lost 4 bases, leaving 12 bases of the junction unmatched. The germline V gene encodes CDR1 SGHNT and CDR2 YYREEE (reference sequence). The CDR3 sequence is 16 residues long. The CDR3 region is CASSQDQWTGSYGYTF. In DNA, the CDR3 is TGTGCCAGCAGCCAAGATCAATGGACAGGGTCCTATGGCTACACCTTC.

Note on this clone: Mismatch with germline at one junction end may stem from a read error. This chain links TRBV6-6 with TRBJ2-7; tentatively, D is TRBD2 (6 bases). The germline V gene has CDR1 MNHNY and CDR2 SVGAGI (reference sequence). The CDR3 runs 16 residues. CDR3 amino acids: CASSYSRTIGSYGQYF. CDR3 coding DNA: TGTGCCAGCAGTTACTCGAGGACTATCGGATCCTACGGGCAGTACTTC.

This clone showed up just a few times. The genes are TRBV9 and TRBJ2-3; 7 bases are a match to TRBD2. J gave up 4 bases and V 2 bases, and 13 bases lay outside the gene matches. CDR1 is SGDLS, CDR2 YYNGEE, per germline. This CDR3 contains 17 residues. CDR3 nucleotides: TGTGCCAGCAGCGTGCAAGTGGGAGGGCCAGTTTCAGATACGCAGTATTTT. As protein: CASSVQVGGPVSDTQYF.

The chain links TRBV21-1 to TRBJ1-1. TRBV21-1 is deemed a pseudogene. CDR3 length: 12 amino acids. The CDR3 bases are TGTGCCACAGGCCGCCGGGGCACTGAAGCTTTCTTT. Its protein is CATGRRGTEAFF.

The rearrangement uses TRBV4-1 and TRBJ2-3, with D perhaps matching TRBD2 (5 bases). There are 16 residues in the CDR3. CDR1 MGHRA and CDR2 YSYEKL come from the germline V gene. Trimming stripped 0 bases from V and 0 bases from J, with 10 bases between. CDR3 nucleotide sequence: TGCGCCAGCAGCCAAGAAGGTGGCGGGAGCACAGATACGCAGTATTTT. The encoded protein is CASSQEGGGSTDTQYF.

The V gene is TRBV18, the J gene TRBJ1-5; 9 bases match TRBD1. The CDR3 runs to 14 residues. Germline CDR1 and CDR2: KGHSH and LQKENI. Trimming removed 5 bases from V and 6 bases from J; junction bases left unmatched: 5. DNA of the CDR3: TGTGCCAGCTCAGACCGGGACAGGGTTCAGCCCCAGCATTTT. Protein sequence: CASSDRDRVQPQHF.

The chain combines TRBV18 with TRBJ2-1; 10 bases line up with TRBD1. Germline V gives CDR1 KGHSH, CDR2 LQKENI. V dropped 5 bases and J dropped 0; count of bases not matched to a gene: 7. This CDR3 comprises 17 residues. The CDR3 spells CASSEEGQGSSYNEQFF. As DNA, the CDR3 is TGTGCCAGCTCAGAAGAGGGACAGGGGAGCTCCTACAATGAGCAGTTCTTC.

This chain uses TRBV7-2 with TRBJ2-5, with D unclear. V lost 5 bases and J 0 bases, leaving 7 bases between the germline ends. CDR1 is SGHTA, CDR2 FQGNSA, per germline. The CDR3 is 13 amino acids. CDR3 nucleotides: TGTGCCAGCAGCCAGGTGTACCAAGAGACCCAGTACTTC. Protein: CASSQVYQETQYF.

In this sample, this clone turned up a few times. As DNA, the CDR3 is TGTGCCAGCAGTTTGAACCGCTATAGCAATCAGCCCCAGCATTTT. This translates into CASSLNRYSNQPQHF. The chain is built from TRBV27 and TRBJ1-5; D gene unclear. Trimming shortened V by 3 bases and J by 0 bases, and 9 bases separated the two germline ends. The CDR3 is made up of 15 amino acids. Germline V lookup: CDR1 MNHEY, CDR2 SMNVEV (reference sequence).

The V call is TRBV28, the J call TRBJ1-3, with D maybe TRBD1 (5 bases). Trimming took 6 bases from V and 0 from J, leaving 9 bases between them. The V gene's germline CDR1 is MDHEN and CDR2 SYDVKM. The CDR3 has 14 residues. The CDR3 nucleotides are TGTGCCAGCAGCCAGGGCCGCTCTGGAAACACCATATATTTT. The encoded protein is CASSQGRSGNTIYF.

The chain joins TRBV6-1 to TRBJ2-7; 9 bases match TRBD2. CDR1 MNHNS and CDR2 SASEGT come from the germline V gene. Losses at the gene ends were 8 bases for V and 4 bases for J; bases not matched to a gene: 6. The CDR3 contains 13 residues. CDR3 in amino acids: CASRLAGLYEQYF. For the CDR3, the DNA is TGTGCCAGCCGGCTAGCGGGATTGTACGAGCAGTACTTC.

The genes are TRBV19 and TRBJ1-1, with a tentative D call TRBD1 (5 bases). The CDR3 has 15 amino acids. V was cut by 6 bases and J by 6 bases, with 20 bases left in between. In germline, CDR1 is LNHDA, CDR2 SQIVND (reference sequence). The CDR3 DNA sequence: TGTGCCAGTAGCCAAGGGACGGGGGGACTCTCTGAAGCTTTCTTT. This gives the protein CASSQGTGGLSEAFF.

The rearrangement uses TRBV10-2 and TRBJ1-5; D might be TRBD1 (6 bases). The V gene lost 0 bases and the J gene lost 7 bases, with 10 bases spanning the gap. CDR1 and CDR2 from the germline V gene are WSHSY and SAAADI. The CDR3 extends over 14 amino acids. CDR3 sequence (DNA): TGCGCCAGCAGTGAGTCGGGGGCATGGCAGCCCCAGCATTTT. Protein product: CASSESGAWQPQHF.

The CDR3 is CASSQPSYRDRGPNYGYTF. DNA of the CDR3: TGTGCCAGCAGCCAACCATCTTACCGGGACAGGGGGCCTAACTATGGCTACACCTTC. The genes are TRBV14 and TRBJ1-2; 12 bases match TRBD1. The CDR3 consists of 19 residues. The ends lost 2 bases at V and 0 bases at J; junction bases unmatched: 10. Germline V gene data show CDR1 as SGHDN and CDR2 as FVKESK.

The sample holds a few counts of this clone. The chain employs TRBV19 and TRBJ1-1, with a tentative D call TRBD1 (5 bases). V was shortened by 4 bases and J by 5 bases, with 14 bases between the two germline ends. CDR3 length equals 14 residues. CDR1 LNHDA and CDR2 SQIVND come from the germline V gene (reference sequence). The CDR3 region has the DNA TGTGCCAGTAGTACCCCGTGGGGCGGAACTGAAGCTTTCTTT. Translated, it gives CASSTPWGGTEAFF.